The rows below give T cell receptor beta chains drawn from one sample of a study of tumour-infiltrating T cells in Burkitt lymphoma. The assay was immunoSEQ multiplex PCR, and TCRdb's table has in-frame clones only and misses some. The repertoire consists of tens of thousands of clones, with approximately 31% occurring once and the leading ten covering 2.5% to 3.5%. The sequencing input was tumor tissue. The origin of the receptors is a human donor with Burkitt lymphoma. The CDR3 runs from the conserved cysteine through the conserved F or W. Fields, in order: V gene, clone size, J gene, D gene, CDR3 protein, CDR3 DNA. A D gene is named only where the DNA matches it firmly. Clone size is stated in some rows and not others, as once, few, many or a class when expanded.

TRBV4-3	few	TRBJ1-4	.	CASSQGGNREKLFF	TGCGCCAGCAGCCAGGGGGGCAATCGGGAAAAACTGTTTTTT
TRBV5-6	.	TRBJ2-7	.	CASSLVGTGRGGSYEQYF	TGTGCCAGCAGCTTGGTGGGGACCGGCAGAGGTGGGTCCTACGAGCAGTACTTC
TRBV5-5	.	TRBJ2-7	TRBD1	CASSLVEGRGLQSSYEQYF	TGTGCCAGCAGCTTGGTAGAAGGCAGGGGGCTACAGAGCTCCTACGAGCAGTACTTC
TRBV4-1	few	TRBJ2-7	.	CASTQGTGYGEQYF	TGCGCCAGCACCCAAGGAACAGGATACGGCGAGCAGTACTTC
TRBV7-9	few	TRBJ2-5	TRBD1	CASSHRDRGQETQYF	TGTGCCAGCAGCCATAGGGACAGGGGGCAAGAGACCCAGTACTTC
TRBV5-1	few	TRBJ1-2	.	CASSLGFGGLDHGYTF	TGCGCCAGCAGCTTGGGATTCGGGGGACTCGATCATGGCTACACCTTC
TRBV2	.	TRBJ1-1	.	CASRGEVGGEAFF	TGTGCCAGCAGGGGCGAGGTTGGGGGTGAAGCTTTCTTT
TRBV18	.	TRBJ1-6	.	CASSPVGRLYNSPLHF	TGTGCCAGCTCACCGGTCGGGAGGCTGTATAATTCACCCCTCCACTTT
TRBV19	few	TRBJ2-3	.	CASTPPGSGGGTQYF	TGTGCCAGTACCCCGCCGGGGAGTGGGGGAGGCACGCAGTATTTT
TRBV10-3	.	TRBJ2-7	.	CAIKFSRTSHEQYF	TGTGCCATCAAGTTCTCCCGGACCTCCCACGAGCAGTACTTC
TRBV2	few	TRBJ1-3	.	CASSRQSVDGNTIYF	TGTGCCAGCAGTCGACAGAGTGTAGATGGAAACACCATATATTTT
TRBV5-1	.	TRBJ2-3	.	CASSASQGGGVTQYF	TGCGCCAGCAGTGCGAGTCAGGGTGGAGGAGTTACGCAGTATTTT
TRBV5-4	.	TRBJ1-2	.	CASSTGYGYTF	TGTGCCAGCAGCACAGGGTATGGCTACACCTTC
TRBV2	.	TRBJ2-4	TRBD1	CASSEDRASKNIQYF	TGTGCCAGCAGCGAGGACAGGGCGAGCAAAAACATTCAGTACTTC
TRBV5-5	.	TRBJ1-6	TRBD1	CASSFRQGTGLSSYNSPLHF	TGTGCCAGCAGCTTCCGACAGGGGACGGGGTTGAGCTCCTATAATTCACCCCTCCACTTT
TRBV6-1	.	TRBJ2-5	.	CASSELNNPAQETQYF	TGTGCCAGCAGTGAACTAAATAACCCGGCTCAAGAGACCCAGTACTTC
TRBV19	.	TRBJ2-7	.	CASSPGHTYEQYF	TGTGCCAGTAGTCCGGGACATACCTACGAGCAGTACTTC
TRBV11-2	.	TRBJ2-7	TRBD1	CASSPWTGGYEQYF	TGTGCCAGCAGCCCGTGGACAGGGGGGTACGAGCAGTACTTC
TRBV5-4	.	TRBJ2-7	TRBD1	CASSLRNRGAYEQYF	TGTGCCAGCAGCTTACGAAACAGGGGGGCCTACGAGCAGTACTTC
TRBV28	.	TRBJ1-4	TRBD1	CASSRTGEEKLFF	TGTGCCAGCAGCAGGACAGGGGAAGAAAAACTGTTTTTT
TRBV10-3	.	TRBJ2-7	TRBD1	CAISLGQGYEQYF	TGTGCCATCAGTCTCGGACAGGGCTACGAGCAGTACTTC
TRBV27	.	TRBJ2-7	.	CASRGGRYEQYF	TGTGCCAGCAGGGGGGGGCGGTACGAGCAGTACTTC
TRBV28	.	TRBJ2-3	TRBD2	CASESRTSGVGGYF	TGTGCCAGCGAAAGTCGGACTAGCGGGGTCGGTGGGTATTTT
TRBV2	few	TRBJ2-2	TRBD2	CATTTSGGHNTGELFF	TGTGCCACCACGACTAGCGGGGGCCATAACACCGGGGAGCTGTTTTTT
TRBV15	few	TRBJ2-7	TRBD1	CATSRGGQGNYEQYF	TGTGCCACCAGCAGAGGGGGACAGGGGAACTACGAGCAGTACTTC
TRBV5-4	once	TRBJ2-5	TRBD2	CASSDRGGARETQYF	TGTGCCAGCAGCGATCGCGGGGGGGCCAGGGAGACCCAGTACTTC
TRBV6-1	few	TRBJ2-3	TRBD1	CATVTGGRGDTQYF	TGTGCCACCGTCACAGGGGGCCGGGGAGATACGCAGTATTTT
TRBV15	.	TRBJ2-4	TRBD1	CATSRMEGTVKNIQYF	TGTGCCACCAGCAGAATGGAAGGGACAGTTAAAAACATTCAGTACTTC